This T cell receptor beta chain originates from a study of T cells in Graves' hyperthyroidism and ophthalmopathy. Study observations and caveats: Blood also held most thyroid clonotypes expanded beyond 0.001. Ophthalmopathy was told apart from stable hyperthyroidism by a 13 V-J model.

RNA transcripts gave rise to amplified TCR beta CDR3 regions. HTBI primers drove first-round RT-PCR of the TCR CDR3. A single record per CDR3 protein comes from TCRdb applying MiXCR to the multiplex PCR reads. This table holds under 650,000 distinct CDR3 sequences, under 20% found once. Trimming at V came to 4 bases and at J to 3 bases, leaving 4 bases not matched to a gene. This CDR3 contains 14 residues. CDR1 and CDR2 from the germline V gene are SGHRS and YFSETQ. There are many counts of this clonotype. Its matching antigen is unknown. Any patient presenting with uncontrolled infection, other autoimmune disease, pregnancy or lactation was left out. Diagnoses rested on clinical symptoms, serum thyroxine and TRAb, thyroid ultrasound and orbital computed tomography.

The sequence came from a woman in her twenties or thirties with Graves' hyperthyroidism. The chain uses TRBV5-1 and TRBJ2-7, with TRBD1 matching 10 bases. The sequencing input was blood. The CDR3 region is CASSVGTGVYEQYF. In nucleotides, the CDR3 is TGCGCCAGCAGCGTCGGGACAGGGGTCTACGAGCAGTACTTC.